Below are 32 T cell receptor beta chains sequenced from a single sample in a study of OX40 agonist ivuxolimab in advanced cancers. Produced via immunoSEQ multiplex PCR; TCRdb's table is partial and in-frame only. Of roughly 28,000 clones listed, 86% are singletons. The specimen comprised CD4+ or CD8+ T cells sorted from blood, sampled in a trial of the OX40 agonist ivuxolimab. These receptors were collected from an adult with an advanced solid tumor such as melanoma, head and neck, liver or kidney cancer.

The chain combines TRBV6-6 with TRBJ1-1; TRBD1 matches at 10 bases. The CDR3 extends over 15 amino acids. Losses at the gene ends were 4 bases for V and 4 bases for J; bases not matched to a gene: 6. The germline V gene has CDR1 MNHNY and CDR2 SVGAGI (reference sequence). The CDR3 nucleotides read TGTGCCAGCAGTTCCTGGACAGGGGGACCCACTGAAGCTTTCTTT. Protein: CASSSWTGGPTEAFF.

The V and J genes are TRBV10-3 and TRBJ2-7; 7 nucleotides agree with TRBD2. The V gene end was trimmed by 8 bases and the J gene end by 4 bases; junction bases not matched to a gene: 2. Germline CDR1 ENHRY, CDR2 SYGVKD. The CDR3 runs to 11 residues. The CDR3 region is CAIGEGYEQYF. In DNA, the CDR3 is TGTGCCATCGGGGAGGGGTACGAGCAGTACTTC.

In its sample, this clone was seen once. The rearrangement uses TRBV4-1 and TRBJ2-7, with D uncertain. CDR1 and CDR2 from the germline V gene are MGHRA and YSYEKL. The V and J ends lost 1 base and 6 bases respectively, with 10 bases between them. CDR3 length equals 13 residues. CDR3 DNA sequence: TGCGCCAGCAGCCAAGTCCCCTCGGGCGAGCAGTACTTC. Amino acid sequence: CASSQVPSGEQYF.

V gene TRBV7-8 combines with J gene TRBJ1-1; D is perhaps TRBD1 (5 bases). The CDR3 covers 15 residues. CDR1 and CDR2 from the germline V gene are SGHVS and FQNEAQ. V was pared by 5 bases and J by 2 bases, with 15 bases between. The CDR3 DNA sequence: TGTGCCAGCAGCCAAATACGGGGGATTAACACTGAAGCTTTCTTT. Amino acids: CASSQIRGINTEAFF.

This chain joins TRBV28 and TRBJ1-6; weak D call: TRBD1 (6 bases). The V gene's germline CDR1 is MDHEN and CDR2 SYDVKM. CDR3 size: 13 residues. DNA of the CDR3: TGTGCTAGTACAGGGAATTTGAATTCACCCCTCCACTTT. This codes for CASTGNLNSPLHF.

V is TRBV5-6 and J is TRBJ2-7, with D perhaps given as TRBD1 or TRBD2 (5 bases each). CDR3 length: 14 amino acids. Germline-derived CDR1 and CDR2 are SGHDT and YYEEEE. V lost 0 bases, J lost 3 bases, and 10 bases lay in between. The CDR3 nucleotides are TGTGCCAGCAGCTTGGGGGGGAGTTTCTACGAGCAGTACTTC. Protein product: CASSLGGSFYEQYF.

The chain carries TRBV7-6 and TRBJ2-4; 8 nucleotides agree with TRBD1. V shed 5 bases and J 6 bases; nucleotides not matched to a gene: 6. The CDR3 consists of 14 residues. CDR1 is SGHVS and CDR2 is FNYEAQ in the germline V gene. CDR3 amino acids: CASSPDRGGNIQYF. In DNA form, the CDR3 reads TGTGCCAGCAGCCCTGACAGGGGTGGAAACATTCAGTACTTC.

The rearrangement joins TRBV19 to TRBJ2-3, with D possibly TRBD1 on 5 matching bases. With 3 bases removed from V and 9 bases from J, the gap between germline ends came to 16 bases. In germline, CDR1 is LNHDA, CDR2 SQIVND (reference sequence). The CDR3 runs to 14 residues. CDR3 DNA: TGTGCCAGTAGTATTGAGGCACGGACAAGCACGCAGTATTTT. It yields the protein CASSIEARTSTQYF.

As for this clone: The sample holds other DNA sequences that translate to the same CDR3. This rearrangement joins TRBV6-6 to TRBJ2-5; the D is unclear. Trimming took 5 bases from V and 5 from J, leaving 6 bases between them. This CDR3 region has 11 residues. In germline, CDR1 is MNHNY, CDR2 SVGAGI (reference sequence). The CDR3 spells CASSLGETQYF. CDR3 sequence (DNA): TGTGCCAGCAGTCTGGGGGAGACCCAGTACTTC.

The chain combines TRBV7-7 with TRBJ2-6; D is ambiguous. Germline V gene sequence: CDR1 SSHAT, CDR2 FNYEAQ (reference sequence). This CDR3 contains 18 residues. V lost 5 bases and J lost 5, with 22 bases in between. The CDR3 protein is CASSTALRPQSRANVLTF. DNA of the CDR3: TGTGCCAGCAGCACGGCATTAAGGCCACAAAGTCGGGCCAACGTCCTGACTTTC.

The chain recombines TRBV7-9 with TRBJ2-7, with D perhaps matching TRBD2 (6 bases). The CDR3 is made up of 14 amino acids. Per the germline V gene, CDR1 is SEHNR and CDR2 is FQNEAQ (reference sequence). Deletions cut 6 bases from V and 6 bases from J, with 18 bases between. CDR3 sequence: CASRAGTASPEQYF. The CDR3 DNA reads TGTGCCAGCAGGGCGGGGACGGCCAGCCCCGAGCAGTACTTC.

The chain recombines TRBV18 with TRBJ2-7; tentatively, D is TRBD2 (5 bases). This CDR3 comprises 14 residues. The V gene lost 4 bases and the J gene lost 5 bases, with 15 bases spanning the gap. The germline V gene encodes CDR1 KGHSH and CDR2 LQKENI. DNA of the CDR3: TGTGCCAGCTCACAACCAACAGAGGGCCACGAGCAGTACTTC. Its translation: CASSQPTEGHEQYF.

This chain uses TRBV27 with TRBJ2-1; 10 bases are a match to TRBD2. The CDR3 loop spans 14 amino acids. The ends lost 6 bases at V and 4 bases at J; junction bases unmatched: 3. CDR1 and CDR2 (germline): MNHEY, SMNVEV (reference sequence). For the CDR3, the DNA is TGTGCCAGCAGAGTAGCGGGGGGATACAATGAGCAGTTCTTC. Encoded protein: CASRVAGGYNEQFF.

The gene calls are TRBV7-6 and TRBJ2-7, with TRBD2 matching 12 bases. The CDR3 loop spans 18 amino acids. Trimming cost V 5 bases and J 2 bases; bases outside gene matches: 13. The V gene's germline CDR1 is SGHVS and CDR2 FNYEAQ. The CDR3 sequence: CASSPRWASGGGAYEQYF. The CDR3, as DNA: TGTGCCAGCAGCCCGCGGTGGGCTAGCGGGGGGGGTGCCTACGAGCAGTACTTC.

DNA for the CDR3: TGTGCCAGCAGCGTAGCTACCGACGAGCAGTACTTC. Translation: CASSVATDEQYF. V usage is TRBV9 and J usage is TRBJ2-7; unclear D gene. The CDR3 runs 12 residues. CDR1 and CDR2 from the germline V gene are SGDLS and YYNGEE. The germline V and J ends were trimmed by 0 bases and 5 bases, with 6 bases remaining between them. Full variable domain (rest looked up from reference TRBV9 and TRBJ2-7): DSGVTQTPKHLITATGQRVTLRCSPRSGDLSVYWYQQSLDQGLQFLIQYYNGEERAKGNILERFSAQQFPDLHSELNLSSLELGDSALYFCASSVATDEQYFGPGTRLTVT.

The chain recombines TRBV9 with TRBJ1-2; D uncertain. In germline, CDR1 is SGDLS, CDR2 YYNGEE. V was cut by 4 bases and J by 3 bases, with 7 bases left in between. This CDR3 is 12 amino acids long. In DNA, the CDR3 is TGTGCCAGCAGCCCAAATGACTATGGCTACACCTTC. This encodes CASSPNDYGYTF.

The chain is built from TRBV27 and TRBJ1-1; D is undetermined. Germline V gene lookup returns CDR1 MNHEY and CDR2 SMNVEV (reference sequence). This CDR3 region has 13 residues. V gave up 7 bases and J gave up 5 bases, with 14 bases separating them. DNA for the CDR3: TGTGCCAGCATGACGGACGTGTGGACTGAAGCTTTCTTT. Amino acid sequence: CASMTDVWTEAFF.

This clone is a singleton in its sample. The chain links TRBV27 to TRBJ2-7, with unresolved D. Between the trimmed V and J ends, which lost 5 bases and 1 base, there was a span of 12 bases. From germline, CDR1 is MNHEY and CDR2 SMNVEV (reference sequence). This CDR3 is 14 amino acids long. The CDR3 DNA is TGTGCCAGCAGTCCCCATCCTGGATCCTACGAGCAGTACTTC. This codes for CASSPHPGSYEQYF.

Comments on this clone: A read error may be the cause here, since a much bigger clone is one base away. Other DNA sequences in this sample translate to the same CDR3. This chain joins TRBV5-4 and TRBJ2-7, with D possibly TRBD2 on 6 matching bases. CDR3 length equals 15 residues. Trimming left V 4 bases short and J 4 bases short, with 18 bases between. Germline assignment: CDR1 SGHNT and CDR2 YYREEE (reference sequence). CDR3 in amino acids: CASSNPGLGTYEQYF. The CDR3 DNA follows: TGTGCCAGCAGCAATCCGGGACTGGGAACTTACGAGCAGTACTTC.

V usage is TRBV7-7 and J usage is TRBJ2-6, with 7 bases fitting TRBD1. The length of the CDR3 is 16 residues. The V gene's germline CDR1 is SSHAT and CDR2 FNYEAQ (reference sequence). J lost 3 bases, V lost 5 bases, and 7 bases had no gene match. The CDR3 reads CASSPQGGYGANVLTF. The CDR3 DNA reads TGTGCCAGCAGCCCACAAGGGGGCTATGGGGCCAACGTCCTGACTTTC.

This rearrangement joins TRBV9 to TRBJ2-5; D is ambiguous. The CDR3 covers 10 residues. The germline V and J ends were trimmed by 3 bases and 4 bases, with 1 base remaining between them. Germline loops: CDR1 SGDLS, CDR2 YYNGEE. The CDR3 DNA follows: TGTGCCAGCAGCGGAGAGACCCAGTACTTC. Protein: CASSGETQYF. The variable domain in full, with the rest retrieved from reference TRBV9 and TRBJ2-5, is DSGVTQTPKHLITATGQRVTLRCSPRSGDLSVYWYQQSLDQGLQFLIQYYNGEERAKGNILERFSAQQFPDLHSELNLSSLELGDSALYFCASSGETQYFGPGTRLLVL.

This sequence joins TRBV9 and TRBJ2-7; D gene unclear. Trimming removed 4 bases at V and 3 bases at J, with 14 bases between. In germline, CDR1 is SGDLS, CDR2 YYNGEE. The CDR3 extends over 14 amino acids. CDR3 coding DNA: TGTGCCAGCAGCACTGGCGGCGTCGGCTACGAGCAGTACTTC. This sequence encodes CASSTGGVGYEQYF.

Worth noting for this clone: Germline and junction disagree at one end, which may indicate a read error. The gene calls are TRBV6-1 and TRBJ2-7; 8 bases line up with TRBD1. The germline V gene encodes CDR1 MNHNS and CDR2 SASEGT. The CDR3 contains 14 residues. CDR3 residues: CASREGTGNYEQYF. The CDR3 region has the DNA TGTGCCAGCAGGGAAGGGACAGGAAACTACGAGCAGTACTTC.

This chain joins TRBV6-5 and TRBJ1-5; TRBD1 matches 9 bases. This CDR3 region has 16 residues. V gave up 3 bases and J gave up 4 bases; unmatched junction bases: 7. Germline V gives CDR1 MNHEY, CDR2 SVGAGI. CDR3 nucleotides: TGTGCCAGCAGTTATTTTGGGACAGGGAGAAATCAGCCCCAGCATTTT. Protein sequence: CASSYFGTGRNQPQHF.

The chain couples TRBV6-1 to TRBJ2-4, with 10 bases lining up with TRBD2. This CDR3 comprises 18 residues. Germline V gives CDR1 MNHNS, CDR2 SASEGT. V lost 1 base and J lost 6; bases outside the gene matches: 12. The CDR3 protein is CASSEVAQRGGPGNIQYF. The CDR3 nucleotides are TGTGCCAGCAGTGAAGTTGCCCAGCGGGGGGGCCCGGGAAACATTCAGTACTTC.

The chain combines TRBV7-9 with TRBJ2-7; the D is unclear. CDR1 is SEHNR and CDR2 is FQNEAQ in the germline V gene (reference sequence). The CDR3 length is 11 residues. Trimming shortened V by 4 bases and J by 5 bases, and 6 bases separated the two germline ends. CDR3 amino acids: CASSSRHEQYF. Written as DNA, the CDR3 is TGTGCCAGCAGCTCGCGGCACGAGCAGTACTTC.

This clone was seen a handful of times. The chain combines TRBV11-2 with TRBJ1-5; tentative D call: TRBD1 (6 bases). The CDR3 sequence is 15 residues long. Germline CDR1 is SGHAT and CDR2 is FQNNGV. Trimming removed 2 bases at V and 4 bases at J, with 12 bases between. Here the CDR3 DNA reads TGTGCCAGCAGCTTACAGGACAGCCGGAATCAGCCCCAGCATTTT. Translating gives CASSLQDSRNQPQHF.

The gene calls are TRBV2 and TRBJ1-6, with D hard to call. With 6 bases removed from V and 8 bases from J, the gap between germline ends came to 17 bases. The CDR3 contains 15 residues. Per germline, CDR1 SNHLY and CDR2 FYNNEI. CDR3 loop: CASRASFFLDSPLHF. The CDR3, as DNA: TGTGCCAGCAGGGCCAGTTTTTTTTTGGATTCACCCCTCCACTTT.

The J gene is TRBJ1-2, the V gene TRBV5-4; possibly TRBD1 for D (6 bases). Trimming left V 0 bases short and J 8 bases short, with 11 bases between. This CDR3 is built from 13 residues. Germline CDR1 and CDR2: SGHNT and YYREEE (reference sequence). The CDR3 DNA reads TGTGCCAGCAGCTTGGTTGAGGGGGAAGGCTACACCTTC. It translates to CASSLVEGEGYTF.

CDR3 DNA: TGCGCCAGCAGTGATGGCGGAACAAGCACAGATACGCAGTATTTT. It translates to CASSDGGTSTDTQYF. V usage is TRBV10-1 and J usage is TRBJ2-3, with D unresolved. Trimming took 3 bases from V and 0 from J, leaving 10 bases between them. From germline, CDR1 is WNHNN and CDR2 SYGVQD (reference sequence). The CDR3 spans 15 residues.

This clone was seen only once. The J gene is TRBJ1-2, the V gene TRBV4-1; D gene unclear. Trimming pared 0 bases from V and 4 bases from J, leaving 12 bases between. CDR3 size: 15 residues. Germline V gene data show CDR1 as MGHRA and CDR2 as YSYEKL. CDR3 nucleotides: TGCGCCAGCAGCCAAGACCCCCAGGTCTCCTATGGCTACACCTTC. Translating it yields CASSQDPQVSYGYTF.

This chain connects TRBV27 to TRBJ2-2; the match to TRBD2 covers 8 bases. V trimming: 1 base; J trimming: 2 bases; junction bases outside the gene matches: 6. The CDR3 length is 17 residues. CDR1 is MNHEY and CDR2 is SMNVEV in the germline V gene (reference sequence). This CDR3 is CASSLLSLAENTGELFF. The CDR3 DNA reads TGTGCCAGCAGTTTATTATCACTAGCGGAAAACACCGGGGAGCTGTTTTTT.